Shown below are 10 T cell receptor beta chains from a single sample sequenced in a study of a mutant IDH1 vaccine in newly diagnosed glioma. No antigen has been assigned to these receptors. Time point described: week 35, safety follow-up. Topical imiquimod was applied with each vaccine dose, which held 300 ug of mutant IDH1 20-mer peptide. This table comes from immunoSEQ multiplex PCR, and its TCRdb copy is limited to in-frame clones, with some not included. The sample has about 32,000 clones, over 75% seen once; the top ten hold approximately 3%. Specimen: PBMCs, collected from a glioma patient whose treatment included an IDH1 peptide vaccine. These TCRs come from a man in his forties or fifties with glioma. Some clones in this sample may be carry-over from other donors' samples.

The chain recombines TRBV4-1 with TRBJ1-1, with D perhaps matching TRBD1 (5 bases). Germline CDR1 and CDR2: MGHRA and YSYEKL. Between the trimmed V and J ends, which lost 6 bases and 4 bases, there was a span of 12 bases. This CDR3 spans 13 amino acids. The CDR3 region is CASSLDSTTEAFF. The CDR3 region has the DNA TGCGCCAGCAGTCTTGACAGTACCACTGAAGCTTTCTTT.

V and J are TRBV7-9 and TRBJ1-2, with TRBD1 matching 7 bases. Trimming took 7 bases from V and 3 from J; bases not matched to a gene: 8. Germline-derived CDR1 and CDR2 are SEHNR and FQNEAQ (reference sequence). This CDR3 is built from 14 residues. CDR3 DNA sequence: TGTGCCAGCACCGAGGGGGCACGAGACTATGGCTACACCTTC. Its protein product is CASTEGARDYGYTF.

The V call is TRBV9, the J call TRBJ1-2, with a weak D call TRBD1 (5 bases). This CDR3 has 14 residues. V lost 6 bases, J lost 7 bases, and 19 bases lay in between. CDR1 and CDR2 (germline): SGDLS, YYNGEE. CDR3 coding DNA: TGTGCCAGCACCCCGTTCGGGGCCCAGGGTGGCTACACCTTC. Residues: CASTPFGAQGGYTF.

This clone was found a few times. The CDR3 loop reads CATDGQGDSPLHF. The DNA for the CDR3 is TGTGCCACCGATGGACAGGGAGATTCACCCCTCCACTTT. The rearrangement uses TRBV7-9 and TRBJ1-6; 8 bases align to TRBD1. J lost 8 bases, V lost 10 bases, and 7 bases had no gene match. CDR1 and CDR2 from the germline V gene are SEHNR and FQNEAQ (reference sequence). CDR3 size: 13 residues.

The CDR3 protein is CASYPSDRGIRVTGELFF. CDR3 sequence (DNA): TGTGCCAGCTACCCTTCGGACAGGGGTATCCGCGTCACCGGGGAGCTGTTTTTT. The V call is TRBV19, the J call TRBJ2-2, with 9 bases fitting TRBD1. This CDR3 region has 18 residues. Unmatched junction bases numbered 18, after V lost 9 bases and J lost 4 bases. Germline CDR1 and CDR2: LNHDA and SQIVND (reference sequence).

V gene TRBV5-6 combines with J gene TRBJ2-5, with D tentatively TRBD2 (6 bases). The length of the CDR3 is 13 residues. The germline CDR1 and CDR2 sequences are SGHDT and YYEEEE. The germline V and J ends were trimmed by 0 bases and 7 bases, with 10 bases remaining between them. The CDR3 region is CASSLAVGGTQYF. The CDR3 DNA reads TGTGCCAGCAGCTTGGCCGTGGGGGGGACCCAGTACTTC.

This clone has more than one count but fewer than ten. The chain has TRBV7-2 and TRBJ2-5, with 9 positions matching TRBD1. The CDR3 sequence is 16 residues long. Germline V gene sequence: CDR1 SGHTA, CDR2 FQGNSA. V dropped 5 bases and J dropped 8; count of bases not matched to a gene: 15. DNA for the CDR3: TGTGCCAGCAGCCTCTGGGACAGGGCGGGGGAGGGAACCCAGTACTTC. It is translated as CASSLWDRAGEGTQYF.

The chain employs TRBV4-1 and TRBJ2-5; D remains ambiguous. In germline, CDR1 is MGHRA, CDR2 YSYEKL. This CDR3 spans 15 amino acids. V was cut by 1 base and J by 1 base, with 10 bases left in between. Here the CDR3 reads CASSQVSGPQETQYF. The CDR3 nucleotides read TGCGCCAGCAGCCAAGTGAGTGGGCCCCAAGAGACCCAGTACTTC.

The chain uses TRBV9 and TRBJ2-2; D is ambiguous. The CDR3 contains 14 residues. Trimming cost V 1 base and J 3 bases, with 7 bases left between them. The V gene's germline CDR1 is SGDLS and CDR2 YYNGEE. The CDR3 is CASSVFRDTGELFF. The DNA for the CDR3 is TGTGCCAGCAGCGTATTTAGGGACACCGGGGAGCTGTTTTTT.

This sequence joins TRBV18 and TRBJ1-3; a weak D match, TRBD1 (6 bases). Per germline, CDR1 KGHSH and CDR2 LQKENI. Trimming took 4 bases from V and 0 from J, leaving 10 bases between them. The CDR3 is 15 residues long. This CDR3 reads CASSLRQDSGNTIYF. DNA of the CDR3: TGTGCCAGCTCACTAAGACAGGACTCTGGAAACACCATATATTTT.